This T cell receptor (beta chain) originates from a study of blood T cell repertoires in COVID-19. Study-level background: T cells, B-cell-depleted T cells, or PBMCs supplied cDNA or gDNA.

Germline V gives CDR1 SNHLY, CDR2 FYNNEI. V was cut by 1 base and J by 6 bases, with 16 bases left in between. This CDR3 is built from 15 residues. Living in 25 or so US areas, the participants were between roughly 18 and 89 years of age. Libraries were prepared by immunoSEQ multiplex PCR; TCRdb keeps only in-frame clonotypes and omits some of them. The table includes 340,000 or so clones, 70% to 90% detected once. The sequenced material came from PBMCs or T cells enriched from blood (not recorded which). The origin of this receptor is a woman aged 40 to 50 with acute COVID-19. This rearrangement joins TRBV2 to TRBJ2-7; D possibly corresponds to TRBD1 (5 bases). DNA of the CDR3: TGTGCCAGCAGTGAAGGCCTGCCAGGTCAGGGCGAGCAGTACTTC. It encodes CASSEGLPGQGEQYF.